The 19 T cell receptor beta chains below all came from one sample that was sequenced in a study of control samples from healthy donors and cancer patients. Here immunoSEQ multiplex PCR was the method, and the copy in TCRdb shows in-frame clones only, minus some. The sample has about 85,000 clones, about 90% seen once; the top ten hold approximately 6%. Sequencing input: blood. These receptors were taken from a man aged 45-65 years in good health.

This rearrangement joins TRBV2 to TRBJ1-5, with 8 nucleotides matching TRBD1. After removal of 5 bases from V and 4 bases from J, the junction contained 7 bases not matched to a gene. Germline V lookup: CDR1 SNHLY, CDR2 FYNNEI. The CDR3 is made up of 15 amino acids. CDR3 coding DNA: TGTGCCAGCAGTTCGGACAGGGCGGGAAATCAGCCCCAGCATTTT. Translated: CASSSDRAGNQPQHF.

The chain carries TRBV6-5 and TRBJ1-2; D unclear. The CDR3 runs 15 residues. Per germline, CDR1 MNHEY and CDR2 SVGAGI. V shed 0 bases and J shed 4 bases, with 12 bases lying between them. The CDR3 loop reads CASSYSMAFLYGYTF. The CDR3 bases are TGTGCCAGCAGTTACTCGATGGCATTTCTCTATGGCTACACCTTC.

The CDR3 sequence is CATSLGGSGSNQPQHF. The CDR3 DNA reads TGTGCCACCAGTTTGGGGGGAAGTGGTAGCAATCAGCCCCAGCATTTT. The chain has TRBV24-1 and TRBJ1-5; the D gene is possibly TRBD1 (5 bases). The CDR3 sequence is 16 residues long. V was shortened by 6 bases and J by 0 bases, with 14 bases between the two germline ends. Per germline, CDR1 KGHDR and CDR2 SFDVKD.

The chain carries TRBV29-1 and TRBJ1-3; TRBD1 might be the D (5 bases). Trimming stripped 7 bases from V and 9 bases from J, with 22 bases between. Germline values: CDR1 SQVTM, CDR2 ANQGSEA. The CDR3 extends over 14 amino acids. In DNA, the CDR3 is TGCAGCGCAGGTGGAGCCCCGGGGACCGGCACCATATATTTT. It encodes CSAGGAPGTGTIYF.

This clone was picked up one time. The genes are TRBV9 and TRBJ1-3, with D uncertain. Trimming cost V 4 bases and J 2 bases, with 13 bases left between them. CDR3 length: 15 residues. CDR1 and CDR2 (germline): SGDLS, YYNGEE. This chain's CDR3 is CASSPSDRAGNTIYF. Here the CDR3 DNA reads TGTGCCAGCAGCCCCTCGGACCGGGCTGGAAACACCATATATTTT.

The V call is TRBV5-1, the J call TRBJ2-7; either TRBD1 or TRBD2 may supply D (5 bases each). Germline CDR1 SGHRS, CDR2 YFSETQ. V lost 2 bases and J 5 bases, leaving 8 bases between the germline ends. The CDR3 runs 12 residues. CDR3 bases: TGCGCCAGCAGCTTAGAGGGACACGAGCAGTACTTC. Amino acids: CASSLEGHEQYF.

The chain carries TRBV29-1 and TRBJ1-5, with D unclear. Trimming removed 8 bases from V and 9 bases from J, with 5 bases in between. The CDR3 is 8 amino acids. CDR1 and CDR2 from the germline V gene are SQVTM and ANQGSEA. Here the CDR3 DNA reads TGCAGCATTAGGCCCCAGCATTTT. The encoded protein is CSIRPQHF. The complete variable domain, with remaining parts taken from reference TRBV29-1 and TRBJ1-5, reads SAVISQKPSRDICQRGTSLTIQCQVDSQVTMMFWYRQQPGQSLTLIATANQGSEATYESGFVIDKFPISRPNLTFSTLTVSNMSPEDSSIYLCSIRPQHFGDGTRLSIL.

In DNA, the CDR3 is TGTGCCAGCACCAACAGGGTTAGCTCCTACGAGCAGTACTTC. This codes for CASTNRVSSYEQYF. The V gene is TRBV6-5, the J gene TRBJ2-7, with D possibly matching TRBD1 (6 bases). V was trimmed by 7 bases and J by 0 bases, leaving 13 bases between them. The CDR3 covers 14 residues. CDR1 MNHEY and CDR2 SVGAGI come from the germline V gene.

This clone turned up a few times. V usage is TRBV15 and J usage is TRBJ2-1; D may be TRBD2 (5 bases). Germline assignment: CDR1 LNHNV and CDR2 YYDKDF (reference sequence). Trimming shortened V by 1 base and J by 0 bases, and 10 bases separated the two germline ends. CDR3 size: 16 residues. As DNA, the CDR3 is TGTGCCACCAGCAGAGTTGTGGGGAGCTCCTACAATGAGCAGTTCTTC. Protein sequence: CATSRVVGSSYNEQFF.

The CDR3 loop is CASSLGTGAGNTIYF. The CDR3 DNA sequence: TGCGCCAGCAGCTTGGGGACAGGGGCTGGAAACACCATATATTTT. The chain combines TRBV5-1 with TRBJ1-3, with 9 positions matching TRBD1. This CDR3 region has 15 residues. V trimming: 0 bases; J trimming: 2 bases; junction bases outside the gene matches: 0. The V gene's germline CDR1 is SGHRS and CDR2 YFSETQ.

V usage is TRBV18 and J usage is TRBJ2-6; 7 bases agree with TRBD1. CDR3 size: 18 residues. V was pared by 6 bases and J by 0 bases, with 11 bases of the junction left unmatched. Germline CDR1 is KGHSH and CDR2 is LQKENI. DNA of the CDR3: TGTGCCAGCTCGGGCCGTCGACAGGGAAGCTCTGGGGCCAACGTCCTGACTTTC. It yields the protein CASSGRRQGSSGANVLTF.

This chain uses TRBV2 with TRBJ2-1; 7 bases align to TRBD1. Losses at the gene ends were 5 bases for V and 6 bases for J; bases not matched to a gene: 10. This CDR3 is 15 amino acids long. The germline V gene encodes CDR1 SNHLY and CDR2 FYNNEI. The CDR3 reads CASSQSRDSTNEQFF. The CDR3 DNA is TGTGCCAGCAGTCAAAGCCGGGACAGTACCAATGAGCAGTTCTTC.

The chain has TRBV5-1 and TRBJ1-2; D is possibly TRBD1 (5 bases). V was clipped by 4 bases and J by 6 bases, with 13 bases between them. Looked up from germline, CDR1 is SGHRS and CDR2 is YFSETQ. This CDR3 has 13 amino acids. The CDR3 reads CASSPPDTNGYTF. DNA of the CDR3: TGCGCCAGCAGCCCCCCGGACACGAATGGCTACACCTTC.

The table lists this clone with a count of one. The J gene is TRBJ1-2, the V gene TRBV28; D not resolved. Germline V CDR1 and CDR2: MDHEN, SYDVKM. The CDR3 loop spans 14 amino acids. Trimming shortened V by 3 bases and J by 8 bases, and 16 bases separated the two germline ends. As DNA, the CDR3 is TGTGCCAGCAGTTTCATCCCACCCTCCGACGGCTACACCTTC. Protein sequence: CASSFIPPSDGYTF.

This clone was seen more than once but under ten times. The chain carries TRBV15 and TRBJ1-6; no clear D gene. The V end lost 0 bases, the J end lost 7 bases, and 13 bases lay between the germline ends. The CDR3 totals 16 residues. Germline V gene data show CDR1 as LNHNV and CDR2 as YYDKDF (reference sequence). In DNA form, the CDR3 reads TGTGCCACCAGCAGAGATGACGCGATACGGAATTCACCCCTCCACTTT. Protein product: CATSRDDAIRNSPLHF. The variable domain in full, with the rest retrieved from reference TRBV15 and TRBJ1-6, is DAMVIQNPRYQVTQFGKPVTLSCSQTLNHNVMYWYQQKSSQAPKLLFHYYDKDFNNEADTPDNFQSRRPNTSFCFLDIRSPGLGDTAMYLCATSRDDAIRNSPLHFGNGTRLTVT.

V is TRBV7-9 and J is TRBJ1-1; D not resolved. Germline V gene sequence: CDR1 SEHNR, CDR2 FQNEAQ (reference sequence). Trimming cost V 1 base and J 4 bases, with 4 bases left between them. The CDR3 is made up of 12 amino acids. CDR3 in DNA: TGTGCCAGCAGCTTAGGATCCACTGAAGCTTTCTTT. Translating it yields CASSLGSTEAFF.

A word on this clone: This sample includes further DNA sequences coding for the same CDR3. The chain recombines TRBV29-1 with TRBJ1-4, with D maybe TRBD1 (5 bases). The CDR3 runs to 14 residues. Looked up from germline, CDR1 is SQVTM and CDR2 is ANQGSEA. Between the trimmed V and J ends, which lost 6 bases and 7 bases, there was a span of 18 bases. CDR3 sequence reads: CSVGTGLGSEKLFF. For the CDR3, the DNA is TGCAGCGTCGGGACGGGGCTTGGAAGTGAAAAACTGTTTTTT.

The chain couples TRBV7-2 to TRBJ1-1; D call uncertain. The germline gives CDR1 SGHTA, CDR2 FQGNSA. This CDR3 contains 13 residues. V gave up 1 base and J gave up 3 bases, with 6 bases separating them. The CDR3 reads CASSLVKYTEAFF. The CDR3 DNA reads TGTGCCAGCAGCTTAGTGAAGTACACTGAAGCTTTCTTT.

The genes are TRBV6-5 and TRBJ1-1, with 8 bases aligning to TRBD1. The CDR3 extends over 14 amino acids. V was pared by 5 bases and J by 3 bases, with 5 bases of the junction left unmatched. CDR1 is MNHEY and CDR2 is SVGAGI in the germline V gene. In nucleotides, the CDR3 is TGTGCCAGCAGTCGCCAGGGGGCGGACACTGAAGCTTTCTTT. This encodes CASSRQGADTEAFF.